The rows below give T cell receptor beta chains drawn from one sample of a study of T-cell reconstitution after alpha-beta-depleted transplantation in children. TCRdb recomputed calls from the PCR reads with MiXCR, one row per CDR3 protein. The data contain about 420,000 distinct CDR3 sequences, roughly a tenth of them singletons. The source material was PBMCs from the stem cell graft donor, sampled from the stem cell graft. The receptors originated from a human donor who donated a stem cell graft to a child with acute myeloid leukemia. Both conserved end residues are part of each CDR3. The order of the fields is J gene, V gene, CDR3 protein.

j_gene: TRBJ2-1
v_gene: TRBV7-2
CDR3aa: CASSSSGEQFF

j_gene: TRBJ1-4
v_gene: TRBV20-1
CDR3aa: CSATRGATNEKLFF

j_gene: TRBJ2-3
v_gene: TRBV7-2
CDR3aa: CASSLGTSYGTDTQYF

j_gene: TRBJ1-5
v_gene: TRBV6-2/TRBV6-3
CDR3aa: CASSSRGWNQPQHF

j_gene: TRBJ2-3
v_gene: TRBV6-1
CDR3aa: CASSEAGLAGKADTQYF

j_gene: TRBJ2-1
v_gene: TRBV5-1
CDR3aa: CASSLGDGNNEQFF

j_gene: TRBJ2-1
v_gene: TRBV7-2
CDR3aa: CASSHGTTNNEQFF

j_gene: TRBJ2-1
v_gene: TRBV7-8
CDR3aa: CASSDPTGADEQFF

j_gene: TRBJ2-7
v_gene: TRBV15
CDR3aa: CATSRTSGSVEQYF

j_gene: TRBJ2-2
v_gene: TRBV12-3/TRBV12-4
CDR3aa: CASSLIQGDTGELFF

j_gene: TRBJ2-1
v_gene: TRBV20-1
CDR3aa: CSATTLIDEQFF

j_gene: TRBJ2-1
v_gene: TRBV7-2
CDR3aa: CASSPFGVSGRENEQFF

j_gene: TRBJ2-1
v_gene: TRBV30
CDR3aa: CAWSSRGDEQFF

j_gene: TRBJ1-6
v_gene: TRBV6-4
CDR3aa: CASSEGEDNSPLHF

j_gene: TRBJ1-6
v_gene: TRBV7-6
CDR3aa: CASSLALPDKGSPLHF

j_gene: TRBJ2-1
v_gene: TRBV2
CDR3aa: CATRDRENEQFF

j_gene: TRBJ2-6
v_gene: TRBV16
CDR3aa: CASNHRESGANVLTF

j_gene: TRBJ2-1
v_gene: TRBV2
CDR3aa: CVSSTSRTGYNEQFF

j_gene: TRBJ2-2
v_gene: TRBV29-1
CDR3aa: CSVQLATNTGELFF

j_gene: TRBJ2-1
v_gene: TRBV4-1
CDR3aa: CASSQTGDSYNEQFF

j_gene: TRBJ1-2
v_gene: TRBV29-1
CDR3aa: CSVEGGLKSYGYTF

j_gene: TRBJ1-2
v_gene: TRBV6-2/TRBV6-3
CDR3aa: CASSRDRASYGYTF

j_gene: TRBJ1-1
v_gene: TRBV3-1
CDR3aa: CASSQRFTEAFF

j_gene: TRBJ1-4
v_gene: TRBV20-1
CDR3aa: CSASLNEKLFF

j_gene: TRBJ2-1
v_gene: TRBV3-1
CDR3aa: CASSQGTGAHNEQFF

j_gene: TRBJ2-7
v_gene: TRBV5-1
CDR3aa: CASSSPTGTDSYEQYF

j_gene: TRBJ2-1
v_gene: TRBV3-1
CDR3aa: CASRLAGGLEQFF

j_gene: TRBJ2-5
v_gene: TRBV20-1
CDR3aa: CSARDGGGRETQYF

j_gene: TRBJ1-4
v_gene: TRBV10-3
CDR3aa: CAISDRANEKLFF

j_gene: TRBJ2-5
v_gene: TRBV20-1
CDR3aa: CSASGQSYVTQYF

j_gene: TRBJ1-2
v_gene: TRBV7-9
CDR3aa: CASSLVPANYGYTF

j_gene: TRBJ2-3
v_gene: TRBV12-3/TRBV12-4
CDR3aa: CASRGPNTDTQYF

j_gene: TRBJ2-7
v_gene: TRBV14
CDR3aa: CASSQTWTISSYEQYF

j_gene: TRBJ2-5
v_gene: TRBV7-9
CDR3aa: CASTAKTGGWQETQYF

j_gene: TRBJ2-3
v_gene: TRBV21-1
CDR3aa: CASINGGRVSADTQYF

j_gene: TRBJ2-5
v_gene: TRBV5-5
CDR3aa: CASARQGGMETQYF

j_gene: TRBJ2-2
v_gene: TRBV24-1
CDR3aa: CATSELNGELFF

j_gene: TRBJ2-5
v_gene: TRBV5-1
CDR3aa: CASSRGQFSETQYF

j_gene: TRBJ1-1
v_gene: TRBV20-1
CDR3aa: CSARSRMSNTEAFF

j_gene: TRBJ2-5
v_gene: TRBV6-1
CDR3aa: CASSQGADPLQETQYF

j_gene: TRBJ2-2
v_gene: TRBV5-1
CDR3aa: CASSNRMPGELFF

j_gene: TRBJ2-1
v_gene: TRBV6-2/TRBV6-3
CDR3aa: CASSYGGGRILNEQFF

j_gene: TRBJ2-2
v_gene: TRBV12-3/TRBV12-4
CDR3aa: CASSFRGGNTGELFF

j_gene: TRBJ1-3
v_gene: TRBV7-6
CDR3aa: CASSSQGFSGNTIYF

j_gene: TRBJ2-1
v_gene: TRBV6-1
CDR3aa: CASRISEGSYNEQFF

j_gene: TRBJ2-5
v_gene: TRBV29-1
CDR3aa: CSVWVGNQQETQYF

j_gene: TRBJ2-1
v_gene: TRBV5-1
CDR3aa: CASSLRSGGHNEQFF

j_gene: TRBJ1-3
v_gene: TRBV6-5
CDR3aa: CASSYSAGTPSGNTIYF

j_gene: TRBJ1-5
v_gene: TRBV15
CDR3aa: CATSRQWSDGLKEHF

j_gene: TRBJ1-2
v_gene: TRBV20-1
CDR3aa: CSAMKGDTDGYTF

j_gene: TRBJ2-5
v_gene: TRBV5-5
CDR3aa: CASSSFSGLANQETQYF

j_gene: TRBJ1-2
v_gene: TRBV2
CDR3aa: CASSRETDYGYTF

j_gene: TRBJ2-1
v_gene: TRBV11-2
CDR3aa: CASSVSSGRADEQFF